The subject of this entry is one T cell receptor (beta chain). This record comes from a study of T cell changes during pregnancy in multiple sclerosis. TCRdb's copy holds only in-frame clones and misses some; the assay was immunoSEQ multiplex PCR. This sample has 73,000 or so clones, with under 90% found just once. In germline, CDR1 is SGDLS, CDR2 YYNGEE. V was clipped by 0 bases and J by 8 bases; unmatched bases: 8. The CDR3 has 15 residues. This TCR came from a female donor in good health, enrolled as a control in a pregnancy study. The specimen was peripheral blood, collected after pregnancy. This rearrangement joins TRBV9 to TRBJ2-1, with 7 bases that match TRBD1. CDR3 sequence (DNA): TGTGCCAGCAGCGTAGACCACAGGGGTATGGATGAGCAGTTCTTC. Its translation is CASSVDHRGMDEQFF.